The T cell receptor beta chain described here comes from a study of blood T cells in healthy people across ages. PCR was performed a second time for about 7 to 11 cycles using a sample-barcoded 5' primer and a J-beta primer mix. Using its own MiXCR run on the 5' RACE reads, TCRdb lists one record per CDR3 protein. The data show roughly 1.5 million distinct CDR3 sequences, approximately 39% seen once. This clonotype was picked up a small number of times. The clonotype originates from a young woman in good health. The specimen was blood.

CDR3: CASSYRGRGYTEAFF. In DNA form, the CDR3 reads TGTGCCAGCAGTTACAGGGGCAGGGGGTACACTGAAGCTTTCTTT. The chain links TRBV6-5 to TRBJ1-1; 7 bases are a match to TRBD1. This CDR3 is 15 amino acids long. Germline CDR1 and CDR2: MNHEY and SVGAGI. Trimming at V came to 2 bases and at J to 3 bases, leaving 6 bases not matched to a gene.